This T cell receptor beta chain was retrieved from a study of blood T cell repertoires in COVID-19. Whole-study context: The United States, Italy and Spain were the sources of the acute and convalescent COVID-19 samples. The analysed material was cDNA or gDNA that came from T cells, B-cell-depleted T cells, or PBMCs.

V gave up 5 bases and J gave up 5 bases; unmatched junction bases: 5. CDR1 is SGHVS and CDR2 is FQNEAQ in the germline V gene. The CDR3 has 14 amino acids. Original data processing: Researchers report that nucleated cell counts were estimated from reference gene primer amplification. This table comes from immunoSEQ multiplex PCR, and its TCRdb copy is limited to in-frame clones, with some not included. V and J calls and clone size follow that table, whereas D and trimming were derived from the DNA. The sample yields more than 140,000 clones, more than 65% seen once. This chain uses TRBV7-8 with TRBJ1-5; 8 positions agree with TRBD1. Sequencing was done on a sample of peripheral blood. The sequence came from a woman in her fifties or sixties in a cohort sampled during active or convalescent COVID-19. This CDR3 is CASSLGQGYQPQHF. CDR3 in DNA: TGTGCCAGCAGCCTTGGACAGGGATATCAGCCCCAGCATTTT.